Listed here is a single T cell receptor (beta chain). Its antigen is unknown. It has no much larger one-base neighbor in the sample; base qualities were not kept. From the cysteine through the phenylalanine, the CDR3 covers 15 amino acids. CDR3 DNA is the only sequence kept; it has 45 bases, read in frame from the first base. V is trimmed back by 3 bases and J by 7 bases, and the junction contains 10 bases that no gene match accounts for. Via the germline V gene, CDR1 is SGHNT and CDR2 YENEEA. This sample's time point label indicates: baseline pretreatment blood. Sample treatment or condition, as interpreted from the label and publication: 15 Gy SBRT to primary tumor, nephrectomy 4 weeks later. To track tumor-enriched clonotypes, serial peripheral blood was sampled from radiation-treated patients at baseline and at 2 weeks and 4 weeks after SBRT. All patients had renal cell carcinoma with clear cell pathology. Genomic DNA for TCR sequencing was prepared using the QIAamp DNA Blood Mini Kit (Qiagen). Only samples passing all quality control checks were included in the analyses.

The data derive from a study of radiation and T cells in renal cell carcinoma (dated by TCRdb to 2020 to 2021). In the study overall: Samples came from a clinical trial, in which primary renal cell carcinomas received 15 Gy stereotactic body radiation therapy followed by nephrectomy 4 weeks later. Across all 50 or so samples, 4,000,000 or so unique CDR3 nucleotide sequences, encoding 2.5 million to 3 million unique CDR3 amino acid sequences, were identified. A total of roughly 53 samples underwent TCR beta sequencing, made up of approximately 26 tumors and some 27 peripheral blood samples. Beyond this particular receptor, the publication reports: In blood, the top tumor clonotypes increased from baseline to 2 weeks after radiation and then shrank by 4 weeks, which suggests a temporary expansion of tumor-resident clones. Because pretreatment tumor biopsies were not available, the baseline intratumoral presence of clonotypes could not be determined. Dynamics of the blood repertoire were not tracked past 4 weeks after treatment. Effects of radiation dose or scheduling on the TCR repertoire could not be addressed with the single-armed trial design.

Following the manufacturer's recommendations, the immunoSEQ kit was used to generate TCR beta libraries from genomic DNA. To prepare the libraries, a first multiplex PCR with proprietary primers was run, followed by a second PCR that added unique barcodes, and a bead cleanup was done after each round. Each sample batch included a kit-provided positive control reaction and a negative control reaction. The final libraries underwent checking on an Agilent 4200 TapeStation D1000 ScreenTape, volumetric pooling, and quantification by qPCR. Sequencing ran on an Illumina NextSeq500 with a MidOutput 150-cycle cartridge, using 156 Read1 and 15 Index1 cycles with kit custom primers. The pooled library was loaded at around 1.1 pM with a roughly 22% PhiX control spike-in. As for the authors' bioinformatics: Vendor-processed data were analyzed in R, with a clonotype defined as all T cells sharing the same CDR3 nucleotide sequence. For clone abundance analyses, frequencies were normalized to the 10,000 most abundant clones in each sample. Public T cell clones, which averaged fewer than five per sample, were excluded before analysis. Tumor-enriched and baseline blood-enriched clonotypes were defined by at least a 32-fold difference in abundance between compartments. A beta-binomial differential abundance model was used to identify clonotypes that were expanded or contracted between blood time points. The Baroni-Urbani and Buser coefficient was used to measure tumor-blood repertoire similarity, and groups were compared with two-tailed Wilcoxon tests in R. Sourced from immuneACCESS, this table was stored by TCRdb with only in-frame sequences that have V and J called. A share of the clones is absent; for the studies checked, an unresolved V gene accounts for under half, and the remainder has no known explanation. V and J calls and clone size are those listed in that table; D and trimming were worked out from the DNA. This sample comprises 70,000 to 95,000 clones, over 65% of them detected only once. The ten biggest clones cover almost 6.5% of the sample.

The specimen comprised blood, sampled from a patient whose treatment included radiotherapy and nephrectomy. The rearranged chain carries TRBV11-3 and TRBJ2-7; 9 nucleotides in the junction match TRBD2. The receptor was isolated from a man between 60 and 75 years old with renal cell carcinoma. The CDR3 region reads CASSFFIRGRGEQYF. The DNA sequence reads TGTGCCAGCAGCTTCTTTATACGCGGGAGGGGGGAGCAGTACTTC.